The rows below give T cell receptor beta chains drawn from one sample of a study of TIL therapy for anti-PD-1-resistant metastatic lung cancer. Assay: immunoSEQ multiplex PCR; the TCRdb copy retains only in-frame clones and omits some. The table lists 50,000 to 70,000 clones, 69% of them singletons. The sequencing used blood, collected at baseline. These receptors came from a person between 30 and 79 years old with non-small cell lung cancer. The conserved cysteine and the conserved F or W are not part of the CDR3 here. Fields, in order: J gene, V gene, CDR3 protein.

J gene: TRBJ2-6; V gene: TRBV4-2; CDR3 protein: ASSLTGLADISGANVLT
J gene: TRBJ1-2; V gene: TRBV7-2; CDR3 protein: ASSFRGERGYT
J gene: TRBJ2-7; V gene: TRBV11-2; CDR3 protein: ASSLRRDGQY
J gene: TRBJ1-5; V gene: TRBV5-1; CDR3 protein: ASSEQGAGQPQH
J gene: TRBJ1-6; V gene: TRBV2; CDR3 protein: ASIESGAGSPLH
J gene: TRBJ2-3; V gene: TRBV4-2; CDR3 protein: ASSQSATSGGGVTDTQY
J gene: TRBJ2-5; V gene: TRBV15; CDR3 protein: ATSRVQETQY
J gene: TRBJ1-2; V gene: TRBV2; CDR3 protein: ASRGQGGYT
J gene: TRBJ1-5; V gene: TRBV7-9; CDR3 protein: ASSKNQNQPQH
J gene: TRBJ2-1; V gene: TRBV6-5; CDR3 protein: ASSPTTITTEQF
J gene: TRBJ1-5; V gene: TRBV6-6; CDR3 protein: ASRDQGPQPQH
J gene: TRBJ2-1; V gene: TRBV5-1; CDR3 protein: ASSYGLAGDNEQF
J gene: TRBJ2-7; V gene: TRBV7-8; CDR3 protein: ASSLDGGHSYEQY
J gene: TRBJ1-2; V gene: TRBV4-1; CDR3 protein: ASSQPETAIYGYT
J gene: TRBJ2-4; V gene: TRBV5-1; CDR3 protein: ASRNEDIQY